This T cell receptor (beta chain) was sequenced during a study of T cell repertoires in cytomegalovirus infection. About the research overall: Matching HLA type, along with CMV infection, was indicated by public TCR beta signatures. The study's findings and limits: Predominance within the ex vivo response was attributable to HLA-C-restricted CMV-specific TCR beta clonotypes. Using cumulative public TCR beta family frequency, the authors identified those who carried CMV together with the relevant HLA.

The CDR3 is 17 residues long. With 6 bases removed from V and 4 bases from J, the gap between germline ends came to 22 bases. Germline CDR1 is MNHNY and CDR2 is SVGAGI (reference sequence). In the case of this clonotype: Its antigen is not known.

A single record per CDR3 protein comes from TCRdb applying MiXCR to the reads. This table holds about 220,000 distinct CDR3 sequences, about 40% found once. This rearrangement joins TRBV6-6 to TRBJ2-1; D unclear. The receptor's source is a human donor in good health (CMV status not recorded). Some clones in this sample may be carry-over from other donors' samples. The sample in question was CD8+ T cells from cultured PBMCs, obtained from culture after CMV antigen stimulation. Here the CDR3 DNA reads TGTGCCAGCAGGCCCATCCGGGCACAACCTAAATACAATGAGCAGTTCTTC. It specifies CASRPIRAQPKYNEQFF.